The T cell receptor (beta chain) under discussion was sequenced for a study of cytomegalovirus exposure and HLA in healthy donors. In nominal health when sampled, donors likely had unrecorded immune exposures nonetheless. On this clone itself: Its antigen remains unknown.

Whole-study results and caveats: In a later analysis, TCR association rates varied by HLA locus: DRB1 most, HLA-C fewest. Researchers counted roughly 160 TCR beta chains as cytomegalovirus-associated.

PCR involved 60 Vbeta and 13 Jbeta primers. Sequencing was performed with immunoSEQ multiplex PCR; in TCRdb, only in-frame clones are kept and a portion is missing. Here the sample spans around 160,000 clones, over 80% being singletons. Germline V gene data show CDR1 as MNHEY and CDR2 as SVGAGI. V was shortened by 6 bases and J by 0 bases, with 11 bases between the two germline ends. The CDR3 has 15 residues. Specimen: PBMCs. The TCR was taken from a woman between 18 and 29 years old in good health and CMV-seronegative. The chain combines TRBV6-5 with TRBJ1-4; D gene unclear. As DNA, the CDR3 is TGTGCCAGCAGGCCCACCGGTGCAACTAATGAAAAACTGTTTTTT. This encodes CASRPTGATNEKLFF.